Each of the 15 T cell receptor beta chains below was sequenced from the same sample in a study of blood T cell repertoires in COVID-19. Sequenced by immunoSEQ multiplex PCR; TCRdb stores in-frame clones only, minus some. The sample lists about 220,000 clones; roughly 84% were seen once. The sample comprised PBMCs or T cells enriched from blood (not recorded which). The receptors come from a woman aged 40 to 49 who had recovered from COVID-19.

The V call is TRBV19, the J call TRBJ1-1; TRBD1 aligns across 8 bases. The ends lost 4 bases at V and 6 bases at J; junction bases unmatched: 10. This CDR3 region has 15 residues. Looked up from germline, CDR1 is LNHDA and CDR2 is SQIVND (reference sequence). CDR3 nucleotide sequence: TGTGCCAGTAGTAGATCCCTAGACAGGGGAGCTGAAGCTTTCTTT. This translates into CASSRSLDRGAEAFF. The full variable domain, completed using reference TRBV19 and TRBJ1-1, is DGGITQSPKYLFRKEGQNVTLSCEQNLNHDAMYWYRQDPGQGLRLIYYSQIVNDFQKGDIAEGYSVSREKKESFPLTVTSAQKNPTAFYLCASSRSLDRGAEAFFGQGTRLTVV.

The chain carries TRBV30 and TRBJ2-3; 7 bases align to TRBD1. V gave up 2 bases and J gave up 4 bases; unmatched junction bases: 12. Germline values: CDR1 GTSNPN, CDR2 SVGIG (reference sequence). This CDR3 has 16 residues. In DNA, the CDR3 is TGTGCCTGGAGTACACGGGACAGTGGTTGGTCAGATACGCAGTATTTT. Translation gives CAWSTRDSGWSDTQYF.

The chain recombines TRBV7-9 with TRBJ1-4; a possible D gene is TRBD1 (6 bases). Germline V gene sequence: CDR1 SEHNR, CDR2 FQNEAQ (reference sequence). V was cut by 5 bases and J by 4 bases, with 14 bases left in between. The CDR3 covers 15 residues. This CDR3 reads CASSPTGTINEKLFF. The CDR3 DNA reads TGTGCCAGCAGCCCAACAGGGACCATTAATGAAAAACTGTTTTTT.

V is TRBV27 and J is TRBJ1-2, with 8 bases aligning to TRBD1. The germline gives CDR1 MNHEY, CDR2 SMNVEV (reference sequence). The CDR3 is 14 residues long. With V trimmed by 3 bases and J by 4 bases, 4 bases remained unmatched. The CDR3 here is CASSFGTGVYGYTF. DNA of the CDR3: TGTGCCAGCAGTTTCGGGACAGGCGTCTATGGCTACACCTTC.

The CDR3 loop is CASSLGEDEAFF. The CDR3 DNA reads as TGTGCCAGTAGTCTTGGGGAGGATGAAGCTTTCTTT. The gene calls are TRBV19 and TRBJ1-1; D remains unclear. V lost 5 bases to trimming and J lost 7 bases, with 11 bases between them. The CDR3 runs to 12 residues. CDR1 and CDR2 from the germline V gene are LNHDA and SQIVND (reference sequence).

The rearrangement uses TRBV7-9 and TRBJ2-7, with 8 bases identical to TRBD1. Per the germline V gene, CDR1 is SEHNR and CDR2 is FQNEAQ (reference sequence). V dropped 5 bases and J dropped 3; count of bases not matched to a gene: 9. CDR3 length equals 15 residues. Here the CDR3 DNA reads TGTGCCAGCAGCCCGATTGGACAGGGAGGCTACGAGCAGTACGTC. As protein: CASSPIGQGGYEQYV.

The rearrangement links TRBV6-2 or TRBV6-3 to TRBJ2-1; 8 bases align to TRBD2. This CDR3 comprises 15 residues. The V segment lost 6 bases and the J segment 5 bases; nucleotides outside the gene matches: 9. Germline lookup yields CDR1 MNHEY and CDR2 SVGEGT. CDR3 bases: TGTGCCAGCAGCCCTGTGATAGCGGGAAACAATGAGCAGTTCTTC. It codes for CASSPVIAGNNEQFF.

The chain employs TRBV4-1 and TRBJ2-7; D perhaps matches TRBD2 (6 bases). The CDR3 consists of 15 residues. Trimming removed 2 bases from V and 0 bases from J, with 11 bases in between. Germline CDR1 and CDR2: MGHRA and YSYEKL. Here the CDR3 reads CASSQHGSRSYEQYF. CDR3 coding DNA: TGCGCCAGCAGCCAACACGGGAGCCGCTCCTACGAGCAGTACTTC.

This clone has a handful of counts. V and J are TRBV12-5 and TRBJ2-1, with TRBD2 matching over 13 bases. Germline CDR1 reads LGHNT; CDR2 reads FRNRAP. There are 18 residues in the CDR3. V lost 6 bases, J lost 4 bases, and 12 bases stayed unmatched. As DNA, the CDR3 is TGTGCTAGTGGCCAAACTAGCGGGAGGGCCCGTGGTTACAATGAGCAGTTCTTC. This gives the protein CASGQTSGRARGYNEQFF.

This chain joins TRBV2 and TRBJ2-7; 11 nucleotides align to TRBD1. Trimming at V came to 4 bases and at J to 3 bases, leaving 5 bases not matched to a gene. In germline, CDR1 is SNHLY, CDR2 FYNNEI. The CDR3 loop spans 15 amino acids. The CDR3 protein is CASSGRDRGIYEQYF. The CDR3 coding sequence is TGTGCCAGCAGTGGTCGGGACAGGGGGATCTACGAGCAGTACTTC.

This chain joins TRBV15 and TRBJ2-5; 7 positions match TRBD2. J gave up 5 bases and V 5 bases, and 17 bases lay outside the gene matches. CDR3 length: 17 amino acids. Germline CDR1 LNHNV, CDR2 YYDKDF (reference sequence). CDR3 nucleotides: TGTGCCACCAGCCCCCGGGGGAGGGGCCCTTATGGGGAGACCCAGTACTTC. It specifies CATSPRGRGPYGETQYF.

The chain joins TRBV7-9 to TRBJ1-2; no clear D. Trimming removed 5 bases from V and 8 bases from J, with 15 bases in between. Looked up from germline, CDR1 is SEHNR and CDR2 is FQNEAQ (reference sequence). The CDR3 is 13 amino acids. The CDR3 bases are TGTGCCAGCAGCACCTCCCCGGGGATCGGCTACACCTTC. Amino acids: CASSTSPGIGYTF.

The chain carries TRBV27 and TRBJ2-1; perhaps TRBD2 as D (5 bases). Trimming took 3 bases from V and 8 from J, leaving 20 bases between them. Germline CDR1 MNHEY, CDR2 SMNVEV (reference sequence). This CDR3 has 16 residues. CDR3 loop: CASSFFSGIDSDEQFF. CDR3 nucleotide sequence: TGTGCCAGCAGTTTTTTTTCGGGGATCGACTCCGATGAGCAGTTCTTC.

J is TRBJ2-5 and V is TRBV30, with 7 nucleotides matching TRBD2. Germline CDR1 GTSNPN, CDR2 SVGIG (reference sequence). Trimming at V came to 1 base and at J to 5 bases, leaving 4 bases not matched to a gene. This CDR3 has 13 residues. CDR3 amino acids: CAWSAGLVETQYF. The DNA for the CDR3 is TGTGCCTGGAGTGCCGGACTAGTGGAGACCCAGTACTTC.

V and J are TRBV7-9 and TRBJ2-7; a possible D gene is TRBD1 (6 bases). The CDR3 loop spans 14 amino acids. V was shortened by 0 bases and J by 6 bases, with 12 bases between the two germline ends. Per the germline V gene, CDR1 is SEHNR and CDR2 is FQNEAQ (reference sequence). CDR3 DNA: TGTGCCAGCAGCTTAGCCCAGGGGTCCGGCGAGCAGTACGTC. Translation gives CASSLAQGSGEQYV.